Below are 9 T cell receptor beta chains sequenced from a single sample in a study of PD-L1 blockade in urothelial cancer. Time point meaning: peripheral blood 6 weeks after treatment start. Libraries were prepared by immunoSEQ multiplex PCR; TCRdb keeps only in-frame clonotypes and omits some of them. The profile covers about 35,000 clones, with over 65% appearing a single time and 10% to 13% taken by the ten largest. Specimen: PBMCs, collected around atezolizumab (anti-PD-L1) treatment. The receptors shown here come from a man aged 35 to 55 with urothelial cancer.

The chain employs TRBV19 and TRBJ2-7, with D perhaps matching TRBD1 (5 bases). This CDR3 has 15 amino acids. V was shortened by 1 base and J by 5 bases, with 15 bases between the two germline ends. The V gene's germline CDR1 is LNHDA and CDR2 SQIVND (reference sequence). The DNA of the CDR3 is TGTGCCAGTAGTATAGGAAACAGGTTGTCCAACGAGCAGTACTTC. It codes for CASSIGNRLSNEQYF.

The chain has TRBV5-1 and TRBJ1-4, with 11 positions matching TRBD1. The CDR3 has 14 residues. The germline CDR1 and CDR2 sequences are SGHRS and YFSETQ. J lost 7 bases, V lost 4 bases, and 3 bases had no gene match. The CDR3 nucleotides read TGCGCCAGCAGCCAAGGGACAGGGGGTGAAAAACTGTTTTTT. This translates into CASSQGTGGEKLFF.

This chain uses TRBV4-3 with TRBJ1-3; a weak D match, TRBD1 (5 bases). Germline V gene data show CDR1 as LGHNA and CDR2 as YSLEER. The CDR3 covers 17 residues. Trimming stripped 1 base from V and 2 bases from J, with 15 bases between. CDR3 sequence: CASSQVPYPGAGNTIYF. The DNA for the CDR3 is TGCGCCAGCAGCCAAGTTCCGTATCCGGGGGCTGGAAACACCATATATTTT.

V is TRBV7-6 and J is TRBJ2-2, with 7 positions matching TRBD2. Per germline, CDR1 SGHVS and CDR2 FNYEAQ. This CDR3 spans 18 amino acids. The V gene end was trimmed by 1 base and the J gene end by 5 bases; junction bases not matched to a gene: 13. CDR3 coding DNA: TGTGCCAGCAGCTTAGGACCAGCGGGAACGGTTAATACCGGGGAGCTGTTTTTT. It is translated as CASSLGPAGTVNTGELFF. Looking up the rest from reference TRBV7-6 and TRBJ2-2 gives the full variable domain: GAGVSQSPRYKVTKRGQDVALRCDPISGHVSLYWYRQALGQGPEFLTYFNYEAQQDKSGLPNDRFSAERPEGSISTLTIQRTEQRDSAMYRCASSLGPAGTVNTGELFFGEGSRLTVL.

This chain links TRBV11-2 with TRBJ2-1, with 10 nucleotides matching TRBD2. CDR1 and CDR2 from the germline V gene are SGHAT and FQNNGV. Trimming cost V 5 bases and J 5 bases; bases outside gene matches: 9. CDR3 length: 16 residues. The CDR3 nucleotides read TGTGCCAGCAGCGACAGACGGACTAGCGGCGACAATGAGCAGTTCTTC. Translating gives CASSDRRTSGDNEQFF.

The V gene is TRBV7-9, the J gene TRBJ2-3; TRBD2 matches at 10 bases. Germline assignment: CDR1 SEHNR and CDR2 FQNEAQ (reference sequence). Unmatched junction bases numbered 9, after V lost 5 bases and J lost 1 base. This CDR3 comprises 17 residues. The CDR3 DNA reads as TGTGCCAGCAGCCCCCTAGCGGGAGTGGTACGCACAGATACGCAGTATTTT. This sequence encodes CASSPLAGVVRTDTQYF.

The chain is built from TRBV15 and TRBJ1-3; unclear D gene. V was clipped by 0 bases and J by 1 base, with 10 bases between them. Per germline, CDR1 LNHNV and CDR2 YYDKDF (reference sequence). This CDR3 region has 16 residues. CDR3 residues: CATSRDLSRSGNTIYF. CDR3 nucleotide sequence: TGTGCCACCAGCAGAGATCTTTCCAGGTCTGGAAACACCATATATTTT.

V is TRBV7-2 and J is TRBJ2-5; D possibly corresponds to TRBD2 (5 bases). Germline V gene sequence: CDR1 SGHTA, CDR2 FQGNSA. The CDR3 is made up of 14 amino acids. Trimming stripped 3 bases from V and 4 bases from J, with 12 bases between. The CDR3 DNA sequence: TGTGCCAGCAGCTTGTCTTTGGGAGCAGAGACCCAGTACTTC. This gives the protein CASSLSLGAETQYF.

This chain uses TRBV5-4 with TRBJ2-7, with a tentative D call TRBD1 (6 bases). Germline CDR1 and CDR2: SGHNT and YYREEE (reference sequence). The V end lost 3 bases, the J end lost 1 base, and 11 bases lay between the germline ends. The CDR3 contains 14 residues. CDR3 coding DNA: TGTGCCAGCAGCTCCGGGACAAGATCCTACGAGCAGTACTTC. It codes for CASSSGTRSYEQYF. The variable domain in full, with the rest retrieved from reference TRBV5-4 and TRBJ2-7, is ETGVTQSPTHLIKTRGQQVTLRCSSQSGHNTVSWYQQALGQGPQFIFQYYREEENGRGNFPPRFSGLQFPNYSSELNVNALELDDSALYLCASSSGTRSYEQYFGPGTRLTVT.